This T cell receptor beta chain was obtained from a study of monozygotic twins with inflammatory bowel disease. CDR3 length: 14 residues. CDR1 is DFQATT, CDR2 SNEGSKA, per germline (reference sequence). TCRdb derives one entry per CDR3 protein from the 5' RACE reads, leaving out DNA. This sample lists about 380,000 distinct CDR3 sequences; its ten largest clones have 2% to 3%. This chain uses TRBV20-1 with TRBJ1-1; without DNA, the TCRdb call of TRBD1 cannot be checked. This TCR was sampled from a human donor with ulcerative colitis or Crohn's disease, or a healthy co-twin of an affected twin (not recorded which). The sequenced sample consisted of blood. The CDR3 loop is CSASRRDRGTEAFF.